This T cell receptor beta chain was recorded in a study of memory CD4+ T cells and cytomegalovirus serostatus (dated by TCRdb to about 2019). Regarding the research as a whole: The cohort included approximately 35 healthy adults from Belgium, of whom 9 were CMV seropositive and approximately 25 were CMV seronegative. To replicate a published TCR-based CMV serostatus classifier, the researchers sequenced the CD4+ memory TCRbeta repertoires of a Belgian cohort whose cytomegalovirus serostatus was known.

Trimming takes 5 bases from V and 8 bases from J, and the germline ends sit 15 bases apart. Including the terminal cysteine and phenylalanine, the CDR3 comprises 14 residues. CDR3 DNA is the only sequence kept; it has 42 bases, read in frame from the first base. Reading the germline V gene gives CDR1 MNHNS and CDR2 SASEGT. Broader findings and caveats from the paper: For CMV serostatus prediction, a median bootstrapped AUC of approximately 0.95 was reached with the original framework, and a median bootstrapped AUC of 0.91 was reached with a US-trained random forest. Results were interpreted as suggesting that the CMV-associated TCR signature is largely present in the CD4+ memory repertoire. Unlike the original study, which covered naive and memory CD4+ and CD8+ populations, the Belgian study sequenced only CD4+CD45RO+ memory cells. On the Belgian cohort, the classifier based on the original framework reached a median bootstrapped AUC of roughly 0.96, with a 95% CI of 0.76-1.00. Among the 160 or so previously reported CMV-associated TCRbeta sequences, 67 showed up in the CD4+ memory repertoires, with each one found in between one and five individuals.

Genomic DNA was extracted from sorted cells with the Quick-DNA Microprep Kit. Amplification of TCRbeta DNA was done with the immunoSEQ hsTCRbeta kit, following the protocol from the manufacturer. TCRbeta libraries were sequenced on an Illumina MiSeq instrument. In the paper's pipeline: Removing out-of-frame sequences left 2,204,828 distinct TCRbeta sequences, an average of around 62,000 per individual. Each individual was scored according to the count of 164 previously reported CMV-associated TCRbeta sequences and the total productive distinct TCRbeta count. A beta-binomial model was reimplemented in Python, and scikit-learn random forests with default parameters were trained on data from the US cohort. Classifier performance on the Belgian cohort was summarized as median AUC with percentile confidence intervals over 10,000 bootstrap iterations. Held by TCRdb, this immuneACCESS table contains in-frame sequences only and omits some clones. Under half of the omission traces to an unresolved V gene where checked; the cause of the rest is unknown. D and trimming were read from the DNA, whereas the V and J calls and clone size are those reported in that table. This sample holds 40,000 to 50,000 clones; over 65% were observed only once. Of the sample, 1.5% to 2% falls within the top ten clones.

A FACSAria II was used to sort memory CD4+ T cells, defined as single viable CD3+CD4+CD8-CD45RO+ cells. To determine CMV serostatus, a Roche Elecsys assay was used that detects serum IgG against CMV pp150, pp28, p38 and p52. After thawing, total CD4+ T cells were enriched by positive selection with CD4 magnetic microbeads. Samples originated from another study that specifically interrogated the CD4+ T cell memory repertoire. Peripheral blood mononuclear cells were isolated and cryopreserved following standard operating procedures; serum was stored at -80 °C. The staining relied on CD3-PerCP (BW264/56), CD4-APC (RPA-T4), CD45RO-PE (UCHT1) and CD8-Pacific Orange (3B5) antibodies, and Sytox blue was used to exclude non-viable cells. Notes on this clone: The clone's antigen remains unknown. The sample holds no much larger clone one base away, and base qualities are not on file.

This chain is built from TRBV6-1 and TRBJ1-4; the D gene is perhaps TRBD1, on 5 matching bases. This clonotype originated in an adult in good health and CMV-seronegative. Sequencing input: memory CD4+ T cells from blood. The DNA sequence is TGTGCCAGCAGTTGGCCCCAAGGGGTCGAAAAACTGTTTTTT. This codes for CASSWPQGVEKLFF.